In its sample, the clone carrying this TCR beta chain was seen a few times. V gave up 5 bases and J gave up 7 bases, with 9 bases separating them. This CDR3 region has 12 residues. Germline V gene sequence: CDR1 LNHDA, CDR2 SQIVND (reference sequence). The repertoire was sequenced with immunoSEQ multiplex PCR; TCRdb's copy has only in-frame clones and lacks some. The sample includes 20,000 or so clones, 81% of them seen just once. The sample is drawn from a study of CD4+ T cells in melanoma. This chain connects TRBV19 to TRBJ1-5; D is ambiguous. This receptor was obtained from a human donor with melanoma. Sequenced input: cells from a culture (not recorded whether cultured in vitro). This CDR3 is CASSVGWQPQHF. The CDR3 region has the DNA TGTGCCAGTAGTGTGGGGTGGCAGCCCCAGCATTTT. The complete variable domain, with remaining parts taken from reference TRBV19 and TRBJ1-5, reads DGGITQSPKYLFRKEGQNVTLSCEQNLNHDAMYWYRQDPGQGLRLIYYSQIVNDFQKGDIAEGYSVSREKKESFPLTVTSAQKNPTAFYLCASSVGWQPQHFGDGTRLSIL.